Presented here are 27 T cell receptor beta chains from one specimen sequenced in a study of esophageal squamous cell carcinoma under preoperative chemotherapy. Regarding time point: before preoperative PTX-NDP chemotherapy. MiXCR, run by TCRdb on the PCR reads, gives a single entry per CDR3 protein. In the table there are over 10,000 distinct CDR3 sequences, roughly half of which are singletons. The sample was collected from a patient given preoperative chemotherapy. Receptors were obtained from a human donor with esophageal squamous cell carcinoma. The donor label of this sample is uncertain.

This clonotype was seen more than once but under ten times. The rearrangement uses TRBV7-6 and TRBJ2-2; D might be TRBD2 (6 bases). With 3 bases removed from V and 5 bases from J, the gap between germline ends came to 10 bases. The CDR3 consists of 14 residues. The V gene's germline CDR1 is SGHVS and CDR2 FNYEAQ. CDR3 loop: CASSFLATTGELFF. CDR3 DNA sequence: TGTGCCAGCAGCTTTCTAGCGACAACCGGGGAGCTGTTTTTT. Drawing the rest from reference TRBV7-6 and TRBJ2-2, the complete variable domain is GAGVSQSPRYKVTKRGQDVALRCDPISGHVSLYWYRQALGQGPEFLTYFNYEAQQDKSGLPNDRFSAERPEGSISTLTIQRTEQRDSAMYRCASSFLATTGELFFGEGSRLTVL.

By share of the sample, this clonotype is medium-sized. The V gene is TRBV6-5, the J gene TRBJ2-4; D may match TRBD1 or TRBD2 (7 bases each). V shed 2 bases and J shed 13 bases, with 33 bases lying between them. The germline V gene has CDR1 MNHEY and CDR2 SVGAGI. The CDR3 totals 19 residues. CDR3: CASSYDGTAGTKGANEQYF. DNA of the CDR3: TGTGCCAGCAGTTACGACGGGACAGCCGGGACTAAGGGGGCCAATGAGCAGTACTTC.

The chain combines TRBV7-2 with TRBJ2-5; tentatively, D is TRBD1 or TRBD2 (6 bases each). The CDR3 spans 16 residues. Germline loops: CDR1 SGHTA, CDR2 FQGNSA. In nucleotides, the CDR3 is TGTGTTAGCAGGCAGCTGGGGGGCCGAGACAAAGACACTCAGTACTTC. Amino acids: CVSRQLGGRDKDTQYF. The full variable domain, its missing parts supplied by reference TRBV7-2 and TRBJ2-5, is GAGVSQSPSNKVTEKGKDVELRCDPISGHTALYWYRQSLGQGLEFLIYFQGNSAPDKSGLPSDRFSAERTGGSVSTLTIQRTQQEDSAVYLCVSRQLGGRDKDTQYFGPGTRLLVL.

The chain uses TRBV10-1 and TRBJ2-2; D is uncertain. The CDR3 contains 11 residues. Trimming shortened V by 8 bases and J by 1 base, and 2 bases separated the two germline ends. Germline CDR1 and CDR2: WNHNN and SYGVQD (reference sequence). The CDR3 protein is CASGNTGELFF. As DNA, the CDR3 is TGCGCCAGCGGGAACACCGGGGAGCTGTTTTTT.

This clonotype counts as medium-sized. CDR3 amino acids: CASSSGRGETQYF. DNA of the CDR3: TGTGCCAGCAGTTCAGGGCGGGGGGAGACCCAGTACTTC. This chain joins TRBV6-5 and TRBJ2-1, with 7 positions matching TRBD2. The DNA matches TRBJ2-5 better at its end, which makes the J call doubtful. From germline, CDR1 is MNHEY and CDR2 SVGAGI. The CDR3 contains 13 residues.

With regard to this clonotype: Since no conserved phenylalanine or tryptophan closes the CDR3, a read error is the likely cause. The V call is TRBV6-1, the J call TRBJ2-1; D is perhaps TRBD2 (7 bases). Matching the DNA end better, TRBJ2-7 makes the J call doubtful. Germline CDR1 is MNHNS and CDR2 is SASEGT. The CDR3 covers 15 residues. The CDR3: CASSEAGGAYNEQYC. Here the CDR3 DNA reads TGTGCCAGCAGTGAAGCGGGGGGGGCCTACAATGAGCAGTACTGC.

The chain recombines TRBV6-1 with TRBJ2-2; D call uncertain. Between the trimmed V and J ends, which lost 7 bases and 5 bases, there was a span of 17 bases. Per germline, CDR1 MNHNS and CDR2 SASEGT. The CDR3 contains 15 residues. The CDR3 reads CASIPGSARTGELFF. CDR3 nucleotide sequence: TGTGCCAGCATCCCGGGCAGTGCCAGGACCGGGGAGCTGTTTTTT.

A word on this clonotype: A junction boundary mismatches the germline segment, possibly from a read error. The CDR3 sequence is CAISEPLAGLYDEQFF. The DNA of the CDR3 is TGTGCCATCAGTGAGCCACTAGCGGGACTATACGATGAGCAGTTTTTT. The V gene is TRBV10-3, the J gene TRBJ2-1, with 10 nucleotides matching TRBD2. The germline V gene has CDR1 ENHRY and CDR2 SYGVKD. This CDR3 has 16 amino acids.

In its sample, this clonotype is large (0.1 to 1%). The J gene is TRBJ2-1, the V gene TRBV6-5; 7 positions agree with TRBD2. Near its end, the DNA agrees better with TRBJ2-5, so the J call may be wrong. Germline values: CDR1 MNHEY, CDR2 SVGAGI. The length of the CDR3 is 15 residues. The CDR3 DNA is TGTGCCAGCAGTTACTCGGGGACTACTAAAGAGACCCAGTACTTC. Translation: CASSYSGTTKETQYF.

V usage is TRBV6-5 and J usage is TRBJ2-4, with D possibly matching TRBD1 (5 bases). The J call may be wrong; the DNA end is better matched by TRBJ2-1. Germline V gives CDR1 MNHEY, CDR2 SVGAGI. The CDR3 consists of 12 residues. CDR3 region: CASSNPGFAQFF. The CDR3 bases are TGTGCCAGCAGTAACCCAGGGTTTGCGCAGTTCTTC.

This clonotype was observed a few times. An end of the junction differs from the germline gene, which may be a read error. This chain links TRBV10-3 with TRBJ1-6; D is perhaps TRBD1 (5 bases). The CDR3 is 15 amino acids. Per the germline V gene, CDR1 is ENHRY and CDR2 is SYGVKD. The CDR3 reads CAISESGLGSYEQYF. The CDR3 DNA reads TGTGCCATCAGTGAGTCGGGACTGGGTTCCTACGAGCAGTACTTT.

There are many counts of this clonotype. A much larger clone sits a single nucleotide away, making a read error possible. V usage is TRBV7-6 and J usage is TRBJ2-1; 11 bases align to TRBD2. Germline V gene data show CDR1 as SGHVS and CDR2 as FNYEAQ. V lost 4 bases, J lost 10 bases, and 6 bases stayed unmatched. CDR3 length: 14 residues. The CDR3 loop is CASSSGLAAYEQFF. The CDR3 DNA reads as TGTGCCAGCAGCTCGGGACTAGCGGCCTACGAGCAGTTCTTC.

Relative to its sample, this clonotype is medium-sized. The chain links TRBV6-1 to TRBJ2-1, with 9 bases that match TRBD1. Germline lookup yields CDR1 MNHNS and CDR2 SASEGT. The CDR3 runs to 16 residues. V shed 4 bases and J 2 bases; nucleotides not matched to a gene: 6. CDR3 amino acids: CASSVRGQGTYNEQFF. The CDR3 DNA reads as TGTGCCAGCAGTGTAAGGGGACAGGGCACCTACAATGAGCAGTTCTTC.

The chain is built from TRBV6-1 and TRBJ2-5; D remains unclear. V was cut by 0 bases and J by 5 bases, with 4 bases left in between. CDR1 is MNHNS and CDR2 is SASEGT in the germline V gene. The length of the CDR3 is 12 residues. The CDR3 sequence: CASSEAGETQYF. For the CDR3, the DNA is TGTGCCAGCAGTGAAGCAGGGGAGACCCAGTACTTC.

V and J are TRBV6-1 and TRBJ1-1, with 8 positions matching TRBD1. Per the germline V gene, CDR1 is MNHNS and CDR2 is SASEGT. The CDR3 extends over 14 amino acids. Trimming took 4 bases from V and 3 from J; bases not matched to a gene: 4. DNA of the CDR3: TGTGCCAGCAGTGTGGTGACAGGGGACACTGAAGCTTTCTTT. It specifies CASSVVTGDTEAFF.

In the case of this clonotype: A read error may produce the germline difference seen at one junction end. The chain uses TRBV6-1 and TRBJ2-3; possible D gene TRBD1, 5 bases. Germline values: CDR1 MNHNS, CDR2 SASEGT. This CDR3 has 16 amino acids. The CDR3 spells CACSELGRSDKDMQYF. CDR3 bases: TGTGCGTGCAGTGAATTGGGGCGGAGCGACAAAGATATGCAGTACTTT.

The CDR3 region is CASRQKDINQPQHF. DNA of the CDR3: TGCGCCAGCCGGCAAAAGGACATAAATCAGCCCCAGCATTTT. The chain links TRBV10-2 to TRBJ1-5; a weak D match, TRBD1 (5 bases). This CDR3 has 14 amino acids. Germline CDR1 is WSHSY and CDR2 is SAAADI. The germline V and J ends were trimmed by 8 bases and 4 bases, with 15 bases remaining between them.

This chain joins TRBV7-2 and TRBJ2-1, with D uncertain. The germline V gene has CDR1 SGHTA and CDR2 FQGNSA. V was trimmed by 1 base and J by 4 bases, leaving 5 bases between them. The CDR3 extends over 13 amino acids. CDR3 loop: CASSLGRYNEQFF. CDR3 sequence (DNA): TGTGCCAGCAGCTTAGGACGTTACAATGAGCAGTTCTTC.

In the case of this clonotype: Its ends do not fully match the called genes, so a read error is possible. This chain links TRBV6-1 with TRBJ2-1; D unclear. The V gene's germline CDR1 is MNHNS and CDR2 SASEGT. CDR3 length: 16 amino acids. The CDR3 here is CASSERETVSYNEQYF. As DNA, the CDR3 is TGTGCCAGCAGTGAACGAGAGACTGTGAGTTACAATGAGCAGTACTTT.

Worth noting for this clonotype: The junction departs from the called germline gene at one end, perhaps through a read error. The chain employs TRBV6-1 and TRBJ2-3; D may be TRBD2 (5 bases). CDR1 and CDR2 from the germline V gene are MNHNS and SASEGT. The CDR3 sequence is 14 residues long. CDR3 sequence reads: CASSEAGSTETQFF. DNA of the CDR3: TGTGCCAGCAGTGAAGCTGGGAGCACAGAGACGCAGTTTTTT.

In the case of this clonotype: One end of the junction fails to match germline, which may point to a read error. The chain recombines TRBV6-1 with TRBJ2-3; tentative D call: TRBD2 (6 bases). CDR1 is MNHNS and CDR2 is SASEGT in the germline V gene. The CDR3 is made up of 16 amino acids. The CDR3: CASSEFGGCDTNTQYF. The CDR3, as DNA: TGTGCCAGCAGTGAATTTGGGGGGTGCGACACAAATACGCAGTATTTC.

DNA for the CDR3: TGTGCCAGCAGGAAGGCGGGAACCCCCGGTGAGCAGTTCTTC. The encoded protein is CASRKAGTPGEQFF. The rearrangement uses TRBV6-1 and TRBJ2-5; D possibly corresponds to TRBD2 (6 bases). Near its end, the DNA agrees better with TRBJ2-1, so the J call may be wrong. Germline-derived CDR1 and CDR2 are MNHNS and SASEGT. This CDR3 spans 14 amino acids.

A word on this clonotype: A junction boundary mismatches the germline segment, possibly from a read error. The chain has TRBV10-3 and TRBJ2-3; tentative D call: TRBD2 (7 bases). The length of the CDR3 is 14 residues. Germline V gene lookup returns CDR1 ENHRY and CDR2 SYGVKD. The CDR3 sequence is CAGKGAGDTETQYF. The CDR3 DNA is TGTGCGGGCAAAGGGGCGGGGGACACAGAGACGCAGTACTTT.

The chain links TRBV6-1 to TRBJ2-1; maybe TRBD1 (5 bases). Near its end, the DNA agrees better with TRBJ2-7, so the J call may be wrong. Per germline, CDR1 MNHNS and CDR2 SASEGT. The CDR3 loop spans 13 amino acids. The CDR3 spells CATQGHSYNEQYF. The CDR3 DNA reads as TGTGCCACCCAGGGTCACTCCTACAATGAGCAGTACTTC.

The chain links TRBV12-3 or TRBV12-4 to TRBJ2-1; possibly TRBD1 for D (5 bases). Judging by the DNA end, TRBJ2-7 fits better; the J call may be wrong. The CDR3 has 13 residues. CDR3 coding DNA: TGTGCCACCGCCCAGACGACAGTCTACGAGCAGTACTTC. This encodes CATAQTTVYEQYF.

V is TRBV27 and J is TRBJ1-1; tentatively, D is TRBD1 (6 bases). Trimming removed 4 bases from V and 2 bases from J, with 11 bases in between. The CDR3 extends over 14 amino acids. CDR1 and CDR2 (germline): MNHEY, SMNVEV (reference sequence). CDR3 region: CASSSQGRNTEAFF. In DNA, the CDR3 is TGTGCCAGCAGTTCACAGGGTCGAAACACTGAAGCTTTCTTT.

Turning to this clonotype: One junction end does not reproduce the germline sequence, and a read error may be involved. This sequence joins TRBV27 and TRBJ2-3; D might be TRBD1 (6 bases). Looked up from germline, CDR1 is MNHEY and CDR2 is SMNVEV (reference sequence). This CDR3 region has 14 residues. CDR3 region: CAGSGGRATDTQYF. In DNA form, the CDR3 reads TGTGCGGGCAGTGGGGGCCGAGCCACAGATACGCAGTATTTC.